The next 27 T cell receptor beta chains were all read from a single sample in a study of T cell responses to AZD1222 COVID-19 vaccine. Using immunoSEQ multiplex PCR, the repertoire was profiled, and TCRdb retains in-frame clones only, with some absent. The data contain 87,000 or so clones, 90% of them singletons. Specimen: peripheral blood, collected on day 0 of AZD1222 vaccination. All receptors come from an adult in good health.

There are a few counts of this clone. V is TRBV19 and J is TRBJ1-1; D is unresolved. The germline V gene has CDR1 LNHDA and CDR2 SQIVND (reference sequence). The V gene lost 1 base and the J gene lost 1 base, with 7 bases spanning the gap. The CDR3 is made up of 14 amino acids. The CDR3 DNA reads TGTGCCAGTAGTATAGGCGAGGGGAACACTGAAGCTTTCTTT. This codes for CASSIGEGNTEAFF.

The rearrangement uses TRBV7-9 and TRBJ1-6; D gene uncertain. The CDR3 totals 11 residues. Germline V gives CDR1 SEHNR, CDR2 FQNEAQ (reference sequence). The ends were cut back, 7 bases at V and 13 bases at J, with 11 bases in the middle. The CDR3 nucleotides are TGTGCCAGCACCTCCGGATGGCCCCTCCACTTT. As protein: CASTSGWPLHF. The full variable domain, in which reference TRBV7-9 and TRBJ1-6 provide the parts outside the CDR3, is DTGVSQNPRHKITKRGQNVTFRCDPISEHNRLYWYRQTLGQGPEFLTYFQNEAQLEKSRLLSDRFSAERPKGSFSTLEIQRTEQGDSAMYLCASTSGWPLHFGNGTRLTVT.

Only one count was recorded for this clone. CDR3 region: CASSPGTGTDTQYF. In nucleotides, the CDR3 is TGTGCCAGTAGTCCTGGGACAGGGACAGATACGCAGTATTTT. The V call is TRBV19, the J call TRBJ2-3; 9 nucleotides line up with TRBD1. CDR1 is LNHDA, CDR2 SQIVND, per germline (reference sequence). V was pared by 5 bases and J by 3 bases, with 3 bases of the junction left unmatched. This CDR3 has 14 amino acids.

V usage is TRBV7-9 and J usage is TRBJ1-2, with 7 bases matching TRBD1. CDR3 length: 14 residues. Germline CDR1 is SEHNR and CDR2 is FQNEAQ (reference sequence). Trimming cost V 5 bases and J 8 bases; bases outside gene matches: 11. This CDR3 is CASSLVTGVLGYTF. CDR3 nucleotide sequence: TGTGCCAGCAGCCTAGTCACAGGGGTATTAGGCTACACCTTC.

This clone came up once. The CDR3, as DNA: TGTGCCAGTAGTATGAGAGGGGATGGGAATGAAAAACTGTTTTTT. Protein: CASSMRGDGNEKLFF. The chain links TRBV19 to TRBJ1-4; TRBD1 might be the D (5 bases). Trimming took 3 bases from V and 5 from J, leaving 13 bases between them. CDR1 and CDR2 from the germline V gene are LNHDA and SQIVND (reference sequence). The CDR3 length is 15 residues.

The J gene is TRBJ2-1, the V gene TRBV9; 8 positions match TRBD1. From germline, CDR1 is SGDLS and CDR2 YYNGEE. This CDR3 has 14 amino acids. V gave up 3 bases and J gave up 10 bases; unmatched junction bases: 9. CDR3 nucleotide sequence: TGTGCCAGCAGCGGATGGACAGGGACGGGAGAGCAGTTCTTC. Translation gives CASSGWTGTGEQFF.

The CDR3 loop reads CASSDPLRTSTGELFF. CDR3 coding DNA: TGTGCCAGCAGTGACCCCCTCCGGACATCCACCGGGGAGCTGTTTTTT. This sequence joins TRBV25-1 and TRBJ2-2; D might be TRBD1 (5 bases). Trimming cost V 3 bases and J 4 bases, with 15 bases left between them. The CDR3 is 16 residues long. Germline CDR1 and CDR2: MGHDK and SYGVNS.

The chain carries TRBV9 and TRBJ1-3, with D unresolved. The CDR3 loop spans 12 amino acids. Germline values: CDR1 SGDLS, CDR2 YYNGEE. Deletions cut 6 bases from V and 0 bases from J, with 4 bases between. The chain's CDR3 is CASMSSGNTIYF. The CDR3 nucleotides read TGTGCCAGCATGAGCTCTGGAAACACCATATATTTT.

V gene TRBV10-3 combines with J gene TRBJ2-7; D unresolved. V lost 9 bases and J lost 0, with 12 bases in between. The CDR3 runs to 13 residues. Per the germline V gene, CDR1 is ENHRY and CDR2 is SYGVKD. This chain's CDR3 is CAIRQPSSYEQYF. DNA of the CDR3: TGTGCCATTAGGCAGCCGAGCTCCTACGAGCAGTACTTC.

The rearrangement joins TRBV7-9 to TRBJ2-1; perhaps TRBD1 as D (6 bases). The V end was cut by 7 bases, the J end by 4 bases, with 14 bases between. This CDR3 spans 14 amino acids. Germline V gene lookup returns CDR1 SEHNR and CDR2 FQNEAQ (reference sequence). The CDR3 DNA is TGTGCCAGCACCCCGGACAGTCAGTACAATGAGCAGTTCTTC. This gives the protein CASTPDSQYNEQFF.

This clone was recorded only once. The chain recombines TRBV27 with TRBJ2-1; D unclear. There are 14 residues in the CDR3. V gave up 2 bases and J gave up 2 bases, with 7 bases separating them. Germline V CDR1 and CDR2: MNHEY, SMNVEV (reference sequence). This CDR3 is CASSLGTAYNEQFF. CDR3 nucleotides: TGTGCCAGCAGTTTAGGAACGGCCTACAATGAGCAGTTCTTC.

This clone was counted once. This CDR3 reads CASSFQGENYGYTF. The CDR3 nucleotides are TGTGCCAGCAGCTTTCAGGGGGAAAACTATGGCTACACCTTC. The chain uses TRBV11-2 and TRBJ1-2, with 7 bases identical to TRBD1. J was trimmed by 2 bases and V by 3 bases; bases with no gene match: 3. The CDR3 loop spans 14 amino acids. Germline V gives CDR1 SGHAT, CDR2 FQNNGV.

V gene TRBV29-1 combines with J gene TRBJ2-1, with D possibly being TRBD1 or TRBD2 (5 bases each). With 8 bases removed from V and 2 bases from J, the gap between germline ends came to 13 bases. CDR1 is SQVTM, CDR2 ANQGSEA, per germline. This CDR3 is 13 amino acids long. The CDR3 spells CSLVGGPYNEQFF. The CDR3 DNA follows: TGCAGCTTGGTTGGGGGTCCCTACAATGAGCAGTTCTTC.

The chain carries TRBV7-8 and TRBJ2-3, with unresolved D. This CDR3 is 17 amino acids long. CDR1 SGHVS and CDR2 FQNEAQ come from the germline V gene. Trimming stripped 0 bases from V and 0 bases from J, with 13 bases between. The CDR3 nucleotides are TGTGCCAGCAGCTTAGCGCGGCAGGCTTATAGCACAGATACGCAGTATTTT. Protein product: CASSLARQAYSTDTQYF.

This sequence joins TRBV6-6 and TRBJ2-7; 8 bases line up with TRBD1. The V segment lost 6 bases and the J segment 1 base; nucleotides outside the gene matches: 11. This CDR3 has 16 residues. The germline V gene encodes CDR1 MNHNY and CDR2 SVGAGI (reference sequence). The CDR3 DNA reads as TGTGCCAGCAGCCTCCGGTTGCGGACAGGGTCCTACGAGCAGTACTTC. Encoded protein: CASSLRLRTGSYEQYF.

The chain employs TRBV2 and TRBJ1-4; D call uncertain. Germline values: CDR1 SNHLY, CDR2 FYNNEI. The CDR3 runs to 16 residues. Between the trimmed V and J ends, which lost 5 bases and 5 bases, there was a span of 18 bases. CDR3 region: CASSLYYGGPNEKLFF. In DNA form, the CDR3 reads TGTGCCAGCAGTCTGTATTACGGTGGACCAAATGAAAAACTGTTTTTT.

The genes are TRBV7-3 and TRBJ2-2, with no clear D. This CDR3 is built from 13 residues. Per germline, CDR1 SGHTA and CDR2 FQGTGA. The V end lost 6 bases, the J end lost 4 bases, and 9 bases lay between the germline ends. DNA for the CDR3: TGTGCCAGCAGTCAACCATCCACCGGGGAGCTGTTTTTT. It codes for CASSQPSTGELFF.

V and J are TRBV7-9 and TRBJ1-1; no clear D gene. The germline V and J ends were trimmed by 6 bases and 3 bases, with 14 bases remaining between them. The CDR3 loop spans 14 amino acids. Per germline, CDR1 SEHNR and CDR2 FQNEAQ (reference sequence). The CDR3 region has the DNA TGTGCCAGCAGGCGCCCAACTGGGGACACTGAAGCTTTCTTT. Amino acid sequence: CASRRPTGDTEAFF.

The CDR3 protein is CASSLHQTETYEQYF. CDR3 DNA: TGCGCCAGCAGCCTCCACCAGACGGAAACCTACGAGCAGTACTTC. The rearrangement joins TRBV4-1 to TRBJ2-7; unclear D gene. The V and J ends lost 4 bases and 2 bases respectively, with 15 bases between them. The CDR3 totals 15 residues. Germline-derived CDR1 and CDR2 are MGHRA and YSYEKL.

This chain links TRBV3-1 (or the pseudogene TRBV3-2) with TRBJ2-1, with TRBD2 matching 7 bases. Germline trimming cut 0 bases from V and 3 bases from J; bases unmatched to any gene: 5. The CDR3 loop spans 16 amino acids. Germline V gives CDR1 LGHDT, CDR2 YNNKEL (reference sequence). The CDR3 here is CASSQDRGGCYNEQFF. CDR3 coding DNA: TGTGCCAGCAGCCAAGATAGGGGAGGGTGCTACAATGAGCAGTTCTTC.

V and J are TRBV5-5 and TRBJ1-6; 7 nucleotides line up with TRBD1. Germline trimming cut 4 bases from V and 7 bases from J; bases unmatched to any gene: 11. The CDR3 has 16 amino acids. Per the germline V gene, CDR1 is SGHKS and CDR2 is YYEKEE (reference sequence). CDR3 nucleotides: TGTGCCAGCAGCCAAGCCCAGACAGGGACGAATTCACCCCTCCACTTT. Protein: CASSQAQTGTNSPLHF.

The chain employs TRBV30 and TRBJ1-5, with unresolved D. Germline V lookup: CDR1 GTSNPN, CDR2 SVGIG (reference sequence). The V end was cut by 2 bases, the J end by 2 bases, with 13 bases between. CDR3 size: 15 residues. The CDR3 loop is CAWSRGGAGNQPQHF. The CDR3 DNA is TGTGCCTGGAGTCGAGGAGGTGCGGGCAATCAGCCCCAGCATTTT.

This clone occurred once. The chain employs TRBV27 and TRBJ1-4; TRBD1 matches 9 bases. CDR1 is MNHEY, CDR2 SMNVEV, per germline (reference sequence). Germline trimming cut 8 bases from V and 8 bases from J; bases unmatched to any gene: 6. This CDR3 has 13 residues. The CDR3 sequence: CASRRDRVEKLFF. DNA of the CDR3: TGTGCCAGCCGCCGGGACAGGGTCGAAAAACTGTTTTTT.

The chain has TRBV2 and TRBJ1-6; 7 nucleotides align to TRBD1. The CDR3 consists of 18 residues. V lost 6 bases and J lost 0; bases outside the gene matches: 11. Germline CDR1 reads SNHLY; CDR2 reads FYNNEI. Written as DNA, the CDR3 is TGTGCCAGCAGCGAGGGAACAGGGGAAAGCTCCTATAATTCACCCCTCCACTTT. Its protein product is CASSEGTGESSYNSPLHF. The full variable domain, completed using reference TRBV2 and TRBJ1-6, is EPEVTQTPSHQVTQMGQEVILRCVPISNHLYFYWYRQILGQKVEFLVSFYNNEISEKSEIFDDQFSVERPDGSNFTLKIRSTKLEDSAMYFCASSEGTGESSYNSPLHFGNGTRLTVT.

The chain employs TRBV7-9 and TRBJ1-2, with D hard to call. The length of the CDR3 is 13 residues. The V gene lost 3 bases and the J gene lost 2 bases, with 7 bases spanning the gap. Germline V gene data show CDR1 as SEHNR and CDR2 as FQNEAQ (reference sequence). The CDR3 spells CASSFVGNYGYTF. The CDR3 nucleotides read TGTGCCAGCAGCTTTGTCGGGAACTATGGCTACACCTTC.

V is TRBV11-2 and J is TRBJ1-4; a possible D gene is TRBD1 (5 bases). Trimming removed 1 base at V and 10 bases at J, with 10 bases between. The CDR3 sequence is 13 residues long. Per germline, CDR1 SGHAT and CDR2 FQNNGV. CDR3 nucleotide sequence: TGTGCCAGCAGCTTAGTGGGGGGGGTAAAACTGTTTTTT. Its translation is CASSLVGGVKLFF.

The chain combines TRBV3-1 (or the pseudogene TRBV3-2) with TRBJ1-6; TRBD1 matches 9 bases. This CDR3 contains 15 residues. The V gene end was trimmed by 8 bases and the J gene end by 5 bases; junction bases not matched to a gene: 7. CDR1 and CDR2 from the germline V gene are LGHDT and YNNKEL (reference sequence). CDR3 region: CASGGQGLNNSPLHF. CDR3 DNA sequence: TGTGCCAGCGGCGGACAGGGGTTAAATAATTCACCCCTCCACTTT.